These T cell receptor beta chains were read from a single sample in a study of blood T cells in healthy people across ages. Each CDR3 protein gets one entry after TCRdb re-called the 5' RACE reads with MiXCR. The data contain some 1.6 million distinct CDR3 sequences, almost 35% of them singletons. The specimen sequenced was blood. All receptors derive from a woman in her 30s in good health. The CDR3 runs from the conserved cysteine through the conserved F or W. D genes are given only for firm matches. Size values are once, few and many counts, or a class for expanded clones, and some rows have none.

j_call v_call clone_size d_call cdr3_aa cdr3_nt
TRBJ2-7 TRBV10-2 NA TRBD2 CASTRGGLTYEQYF TGCGCCAGCACACGGGGGGGCTTGACCTACGAGCAGTACTTC
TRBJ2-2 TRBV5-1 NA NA CASSPRTSGEGTGELFF TGCGCCAGCAGCCCCAGGACGTCGGGGGAAGGGACCGGGGAGCTGTTTTTT
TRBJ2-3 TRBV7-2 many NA CASSLGGAKDTQYF TGTGCCAGCAGCTTAGGGGGGGCTAAAGATACGCAGTATTTT
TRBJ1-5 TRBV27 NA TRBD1 CATRTGQNQPQHF TGTGCCACTCGGACAGGTCAGAATCAGCCCCAGCATTTT
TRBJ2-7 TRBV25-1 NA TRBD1 CASSDPGTGRYEQYF TGTGCCAGCAGTGACCCCGGGACAGGGAGATACGAGCAGTACTTC
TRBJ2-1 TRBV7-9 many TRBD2 CASDGREVGEQFF TGTGCCAGCGACGGGCGGGAGGTAGGGGAGCAGTTCTTC
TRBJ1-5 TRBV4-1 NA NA CASSELQGQPRHF TGCGCCAGCAGCGAACTACAGGGCCAGCCCCGGCATTTT
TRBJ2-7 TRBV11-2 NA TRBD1 CASSRDRGVYEQYF TGTGCCAGCAGCCGGGACAGGGGAGTCTACGAGCAGTACTTC
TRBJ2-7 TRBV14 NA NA CASSHWAGPSYEQYF TGTGCCAGCAGCCATTGGGCAGGGCCCTCCTACGAGCAGTACTTC
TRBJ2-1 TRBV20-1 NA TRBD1 CSATDREYNEQFF TGCAGTGCTACTGACAGGGAATACAATGAGCAGTTCTTC
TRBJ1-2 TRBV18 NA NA CASSRGENYDYTF TGTGCCAGCTCACGGGGCGAAAACTATGACTACACCTTC
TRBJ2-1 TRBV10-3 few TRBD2 CATNSGRRLGNEQFF TGTGCCACCAATAGCGGGAGGAGGTTAGGCAATGAGCAGTTCTTC
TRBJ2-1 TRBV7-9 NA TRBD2 CASSWRGSRLAGRNEQFF TGTGCCAGCAGCTGGCGGGGGTCCAGACTAGCGGGGAGAAATGAGCAGTTCTTC
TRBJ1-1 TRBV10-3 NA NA CALKSAGTEAFF TGTGCCCTTAAATCAGCCGGCACTGAAGCTTTCTTT
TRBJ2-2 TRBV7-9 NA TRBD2 CASSTGLAGTGELFF TGTGCCAGCAGCACAGGACTAGCGGGAACCGGGGAGCTGTTTTTT
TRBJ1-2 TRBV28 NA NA CASSLDRAHYGYTF TGTGCCAGCAGTTTAGACCGAGCGCACTATGGCTACACCTTC
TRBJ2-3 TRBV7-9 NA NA CASSSSSTRKADTQYF TGTGCCAGCAGCTCCTCCTCGACTAGAAAAGCAGATACGCAGTATTTT
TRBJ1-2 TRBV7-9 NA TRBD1 CASRLGTGDGYTF TGTGCCAGCAGATTAGGGACAGGGGACGGCTACACCTTC
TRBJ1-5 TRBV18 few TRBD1 CASSPGTGGDQPQHF TGTGCCAGCTCACCAGGGACAGGGGGCGATCAGCCCCAGCATTTT
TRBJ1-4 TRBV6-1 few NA CASLRDEKLFF TGTGCCAGCCTGAGGGATGAAAAACTGTTTTTT
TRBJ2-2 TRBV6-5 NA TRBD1 CASSYRDRASGELFF TGTGCCAGCAGTTACCGGGACAGAGCCAGCGGGGAGCTGTTTTTT
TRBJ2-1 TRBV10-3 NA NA CAISETRREQFF TGTGCCATCAGTGAGACTAGACGCGAGCAGTTCTTC
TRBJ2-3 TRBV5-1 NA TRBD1 CASSPGDRSGTDTQYF TGCGCCAGCAGCCCGGGGGACAGGTCGGGCACAGATACGCAGTATTTT
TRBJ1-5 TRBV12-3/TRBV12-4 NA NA CASSYLRQPQHF TGTGCCAGCAGTTATTTGAGACAGCCCCAGCATTTT
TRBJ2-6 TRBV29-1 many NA CSVGWDSGANVLTF TGCAGCGTTGGTTGGGACTCTGGGGCCAACGTCCTGACTTTC
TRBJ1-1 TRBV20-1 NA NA CSAVWTEAFF TGCAGTGCGGTATGGACTGAAGCTTTCTTT
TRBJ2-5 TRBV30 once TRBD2 CAWSAGREGMGTQYF TGTGCCTGGAGTGCGGGCCGGGAGGGGATGGGGACCCAGTACTTC
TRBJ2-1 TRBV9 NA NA CASSPTGSGTYNEQFF TGTGCCAGCAGCCCTACTGGCAGCGGAACCTACAATGAGCAGTTCTTC
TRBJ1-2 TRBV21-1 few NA CASSRTAPLYGYTF TGTGCCAGCAGTAGGACAGCCCCTTTATATGGCTACACCTTC
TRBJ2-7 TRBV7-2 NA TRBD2 CASSLALAGVPREQYF TGTGCCAGCAGCTTAGCGCTAGCGGGGGTCCCACGCGAGCAGTACTTC
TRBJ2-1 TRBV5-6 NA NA CASSLAIAEDNEQFF TGTGCCAGCAGCTTGGCCATAGCAGAAGACAATGAGCAGTTCTTC
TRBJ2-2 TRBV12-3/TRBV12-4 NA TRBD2 CASSLVAGGGGELFF TGTGCCAGCAGTTTAGTCGCGGGGGGGGGCGGGGAGCTGTTTTTT